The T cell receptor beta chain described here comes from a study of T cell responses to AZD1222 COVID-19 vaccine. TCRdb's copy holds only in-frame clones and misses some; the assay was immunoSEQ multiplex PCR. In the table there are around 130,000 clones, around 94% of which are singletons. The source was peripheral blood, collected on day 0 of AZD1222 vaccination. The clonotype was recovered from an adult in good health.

CDR3 nucleotides: TGTGCCAGCAGCTTAGCTGGACTAGCGTCAGATACGCAGTATTTT. It codes for CASSLAGLASDTQYF. This chain links TRBV7-2 with TRBJ2-3; 9 nucleotides line up with TRBD2. V trimming: 0 bases; J trimming: 4 bases; junction bases outside the gene matches: 2. From germline, CDR1 is SGHTA and CDR2 FQGNSA. This CDR3 spans 15 amino acids.